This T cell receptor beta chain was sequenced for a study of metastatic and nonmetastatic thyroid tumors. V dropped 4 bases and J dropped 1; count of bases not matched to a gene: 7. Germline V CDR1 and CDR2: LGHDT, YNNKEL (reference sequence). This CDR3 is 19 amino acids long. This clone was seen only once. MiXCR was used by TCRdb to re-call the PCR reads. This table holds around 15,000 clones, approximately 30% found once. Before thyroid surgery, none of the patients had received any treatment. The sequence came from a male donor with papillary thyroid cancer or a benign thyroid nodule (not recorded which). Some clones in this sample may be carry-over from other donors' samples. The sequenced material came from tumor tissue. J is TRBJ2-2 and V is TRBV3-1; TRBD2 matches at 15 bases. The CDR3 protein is CASSRAGTSGGRNTGELFF. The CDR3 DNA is TGTGCCAGCAGCCGCGCAGGGACTAGCGGGGGGAGGAACACCGGGGAGCTGTTTTTT. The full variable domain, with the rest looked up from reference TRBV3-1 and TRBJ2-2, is DTAVSQTPKYLVTQMGNDKSIKCEQNLGHDTMYWYKQDSKKFLKIMFSYNNKELIINETVPNRFSPKSPDKAHLNLHINSLELGDSAVYFCASSRAGTSGGRNTGELFFGEGSRLTVL.